A single sample gave rise to the 9 T cell receptor beta chains below, sequenced in a study of blood T cell repertoires in COVID-19. Assay used: immunoSEQ multiplex PCR; TCRdb lists only in-frame clones, some missing. The sample lists 200,000 to 300,000 clones, roughly 90% occurring once. The sequencing sample was made of peripheral blood. All receptors derive from a man aged 25 to 40 with active or convalescent COVID-19.

V and J are TRBV7-9 and TRBJ1-1; 9 bases are a match to TRBD1. Germline V lookup: CDR1 SEHNR, CDR2 FQNEAQ (reference sequence). This CDR3 comprises 14 residues. V lost 5 bases and J lost 6; bases outside the gene matches: 7. CDR3 sequence: CASSQGTGTPEAFF. As DNA, the CDR3 is TGTGCCAGCAGCCAGGGGACAGGGACGCCTGAAGCTTTCTTT. Full variable domain (missing parts from reference TRBV7-9 and TRBJ1-1): DTGVSQNPRHKITKRGQNVTFRCDPISEHNRLYWYRQTLGQGPEFLTYFQNEAQLEKSRLLSDRFSAERPKGSFSTLEIQRTEQGDSAMYLCASSQGTGTPEAFFGQGTRLTVV.

This chain uses TRBV19 with TRBJ2-7; D is perhaps TRBD2 (6 bases). Trimming left V 1 base short and J 10 bases short, with 20 bases between. The CDR3 covers 15 residues. The germline gives CDR1 LNHDA, CDR2 SQIVND (reference sequence). The CDR3 DNA is TGTGCCAGTAGTATAGCATCAAGCGCCCGGGAGAAACAGTACTTC. Protein sequence: CASSIASSAREKQYF.

CDR3 protein: CASSIGTGPTEAFF. CDR3 nucleotides: TGTGCCAGCAGCATCGGGACAGGGCCCACTGAAGCTTTCTTT. The V and J genes are TRBV7-2 and TRBJ1-1; 9 bases align to TRBD1. Losses at the gene ends were 5 bases for V and 4 bases for J; bases not matched to a gene: 5. The CDR3 length is 14 residues. CDR1 SGHTA and CDR2 FQGNSA come from the germline V gene.

The CDR3 sequence is CASRTGGRTDTQYF. The DNA for the CDR3 is TGTGCCAGCAGGACAGGGGGCCGCACAGATACGCAGTATTTT. The chain has TRBV11-2 and TRBJ2-3; 10 bases are a match to TRBD1. V was clipped by 6 bases and J by 1 base; unmatched bases: 1. This CDR3 is 14 amino acids long. CDR1 SGHAT and CDR2 FQNNGV come from the germline V gene.

This sequence joins TRBV2 and TRBJ1-5; 7 nucleotides match TRBD1. With V trimmed by 6 bases and J by 4 bases, 9 bases remained unmatched. The length of the CDR3 is 15 residues. CDR1 is SNHLY, CDR2 FYNNEI, per germline. CDR3 sequence: CASSDYRGANQPQHF. CDR3 nucleotides: TGTGCCAGCAGCGACTACAGGGGAGCGAATCAGCCCCAGCATTTT.

This chain joins TRBV9 and TRBJ2-3; perhaps TRBD2 as D (5 bases). V shed 0 bases and J shed 1 base, with 15 bases lying between them. The germline gives CDR1 SGDLS, CDR2 YYNGEE. The CDR3 has 17 amino acids. The CDR3, as DNA: TGTGCCAGCAGCGTAGAGCCCGACGGAGCGGGCACAGATACGCAGTATTTT. It encodes CASSVEPDGAGTDTQYF. The full variable domain, with the rest looked up from reference TRBV9 and TRBJ2-3, is DSGVTQTPKHLITATGQRVTLRCSPRSGDLSVYWYQQSLDQGLQFLIQYYNGEERAKGNILERFSAQQFPDLHSELNLSSLELGDSALYFCASSVEPDGAGTDTQYFGPGTRLTVL.

J is TRBJ2-7 and V is TRBV4-2; 8 nucleotides match TRBD2. V shed 1 base, J shed 0 bases, and the junction held 5 bases outside the gene matches. Looked up from germline, CDR1 is LGHNA and CDR2 is YNFKEQ. The CDR3 consists of 16 residues. The CDR3 sequence is CASSQVSGGSSYEQYF. The DNA for the CDR3 is TGTGCCAGCAGCCAAGTATCGGGGGGGAGCTCCTACGAGCAGTACTTC.

The genes are TRBV7-8 and TRBJ2-1; D not resolved. Looked up from germline, CDR1 is SGHVS and CDR2 is FQNEAQ. The CDR3 loop spans 13 amino acids. V dropped 1 base and J dropped 5 bases, with 6 bases sitting between them. CDR3 DNA: TGTGCCAGCAGCTTAGAACTCCACAATGAGCAGTTCTTC. It specifies CASSLELHNEQFF.

This clone was seen once. The chain links TRBV5-4 to TRBJ1-5, with a tentative D call TRBD1 (5 bases). This CDR3 region has 13 residues. CDR1 SGHNT and CDR2 YYREEE come from the germline V gene (reference sequence). V lost 2 bases and J 5 bases, leaving 8 bases between the germline ends. Here the CDR3 reads CASSFGGDQPQHF. The CDR3 region has the DNA TGTGCCAGCAGCTTCGGAGGGGATCAGCCCCAGCATTTT.